This T cell receptor beta chain appears in the sequencing data of a study of CD8 T cells in ankylosing spondylitis. Study-level results: Enrichment of disease-linked clones was reportedly significant in matched ankylosing spondylitis synovial fluid. Researchers report that disease-linked clones proved CD8+ and relatively rare in peripheral blood. What seemed typical of ankylosing spondylitis blood was a TCR beta motif built from eight highly homologous variants.

Germline V gene data show CDR1 as DFQATT and CDR2 as SNEGSKA (reference sequence). J gave up 6 bases and V 2 bases, and 16 bases lay outside the gene matches. The CDR3 length is 17 residues. A note on this clonotype: The antigen is undetermined.

Scientists made TCR beta libraries using quantitative 5'-RACE with molecular barcodes. TCRdb passed the 5' RACE reads through MiXCR, listing each CDR3 protein once. Among roughly 700,000 distinct CDR3 sequences listed, roughly 19% were seen once. The receptor's source is a male donor with ankylosing spondylitis. The chain carries TRBV20-1 and TRBJ2-5; 9 bases are shared with TRBD2. Material for sequencing was blood, either unsorted or a sorted T cell fraction (not recorded which). The CDR3 nucleotides are TGCAGTGCTAGATCAAGGCGGGAGGGCCTGGTCGTAAAGACCCAGTACTTC. It is translated as CSARSRREGLVVKTQYF.